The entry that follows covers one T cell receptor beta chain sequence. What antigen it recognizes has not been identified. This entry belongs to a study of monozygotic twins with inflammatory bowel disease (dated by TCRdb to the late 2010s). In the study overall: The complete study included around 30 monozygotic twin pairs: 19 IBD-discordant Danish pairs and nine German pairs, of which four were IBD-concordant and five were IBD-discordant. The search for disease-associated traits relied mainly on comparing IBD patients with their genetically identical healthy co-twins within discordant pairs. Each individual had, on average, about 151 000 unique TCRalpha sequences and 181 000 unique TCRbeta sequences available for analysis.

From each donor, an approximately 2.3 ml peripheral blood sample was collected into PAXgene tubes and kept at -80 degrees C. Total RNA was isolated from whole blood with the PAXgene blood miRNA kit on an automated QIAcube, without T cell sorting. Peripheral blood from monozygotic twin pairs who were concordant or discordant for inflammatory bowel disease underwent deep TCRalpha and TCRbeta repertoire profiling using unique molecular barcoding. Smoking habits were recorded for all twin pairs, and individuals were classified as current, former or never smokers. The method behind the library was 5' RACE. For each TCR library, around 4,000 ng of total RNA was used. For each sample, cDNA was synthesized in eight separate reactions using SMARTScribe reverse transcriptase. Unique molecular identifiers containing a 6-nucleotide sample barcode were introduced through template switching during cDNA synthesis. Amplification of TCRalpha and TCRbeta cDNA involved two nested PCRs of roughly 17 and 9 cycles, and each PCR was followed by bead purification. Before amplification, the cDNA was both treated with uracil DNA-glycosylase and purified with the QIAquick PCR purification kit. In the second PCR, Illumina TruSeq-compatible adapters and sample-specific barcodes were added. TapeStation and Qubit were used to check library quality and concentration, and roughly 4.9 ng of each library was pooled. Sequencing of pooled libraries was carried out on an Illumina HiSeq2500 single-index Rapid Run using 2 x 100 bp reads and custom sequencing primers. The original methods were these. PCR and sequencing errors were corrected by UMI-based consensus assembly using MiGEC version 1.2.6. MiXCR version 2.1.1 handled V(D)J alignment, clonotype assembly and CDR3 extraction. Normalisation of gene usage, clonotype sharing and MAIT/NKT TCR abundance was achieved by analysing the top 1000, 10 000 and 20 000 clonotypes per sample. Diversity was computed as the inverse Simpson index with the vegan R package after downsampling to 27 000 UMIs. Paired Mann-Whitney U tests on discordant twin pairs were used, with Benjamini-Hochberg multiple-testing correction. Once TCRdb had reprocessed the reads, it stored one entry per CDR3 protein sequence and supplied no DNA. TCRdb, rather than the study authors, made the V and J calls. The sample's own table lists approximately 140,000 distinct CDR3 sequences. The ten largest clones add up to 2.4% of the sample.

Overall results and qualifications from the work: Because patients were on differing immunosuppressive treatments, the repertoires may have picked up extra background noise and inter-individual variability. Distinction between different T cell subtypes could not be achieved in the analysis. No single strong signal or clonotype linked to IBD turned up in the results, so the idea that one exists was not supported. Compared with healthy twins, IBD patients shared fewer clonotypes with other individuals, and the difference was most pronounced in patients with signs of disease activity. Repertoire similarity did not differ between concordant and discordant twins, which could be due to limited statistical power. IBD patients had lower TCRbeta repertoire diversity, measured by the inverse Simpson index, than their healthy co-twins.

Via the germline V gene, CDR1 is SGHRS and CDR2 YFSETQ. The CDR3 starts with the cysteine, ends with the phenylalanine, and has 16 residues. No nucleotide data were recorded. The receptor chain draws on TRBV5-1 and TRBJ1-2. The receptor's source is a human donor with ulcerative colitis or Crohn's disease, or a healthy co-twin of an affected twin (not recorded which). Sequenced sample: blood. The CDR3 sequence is CASSLGWVSGLYGYTF.